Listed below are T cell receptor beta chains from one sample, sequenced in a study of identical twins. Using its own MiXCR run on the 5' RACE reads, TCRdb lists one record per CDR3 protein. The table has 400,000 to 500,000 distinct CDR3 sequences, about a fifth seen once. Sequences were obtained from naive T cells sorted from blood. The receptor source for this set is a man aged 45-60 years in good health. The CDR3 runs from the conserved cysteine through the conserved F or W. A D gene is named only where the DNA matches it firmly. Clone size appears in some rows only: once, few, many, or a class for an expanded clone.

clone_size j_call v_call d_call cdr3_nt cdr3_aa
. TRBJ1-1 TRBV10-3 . TGTGCCACAGGAATTAGGGACGGTCTGAACACTGAAGCTTTCTTT CATGIRDGLNTEAFF
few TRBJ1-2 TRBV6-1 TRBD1 TGTGCCAGCAGAATGGGACAGCGCTATGGCTACACCTTC CASRMGQRYGYTF
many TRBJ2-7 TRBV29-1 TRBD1 TGCAGCGTGGCGCGACAGGGTTCCTACGAGCAGTACTTC CSVARQGSYEQYF
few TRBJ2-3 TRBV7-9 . TGTGCCAGCACCCCGCGGGCCGGAGCCGCAGATACGCAGTATTTT CASTPRAGAADTQYF
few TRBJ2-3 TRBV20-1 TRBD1 TGCAGTGCACAACCGGGACAGGGGGCGGATACGCAGTATTTT CSAQPGQGADTQYF
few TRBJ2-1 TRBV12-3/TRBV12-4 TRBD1 TGTGCCAGCAAGAACAGGGGGAATGAGCAGTTCTTC CASKNRGNEQFF
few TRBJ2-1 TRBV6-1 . TGTGCCAGCCGGGCCTCGAGCTACAATGAGCAGTTCTTC CASRASSYNEQFF
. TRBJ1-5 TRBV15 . TGTGCCACCAGCAGGGGGGCCAGGGAAAGCAATCAGCCCCAGCATTTT CATSRGARESNQPQHF
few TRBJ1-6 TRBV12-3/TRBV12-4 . TGTGCCAGCAGTAGCGAGGGTCAGTATAATTCACCCCTCCACTTT CASSSEGQYNSPLHF
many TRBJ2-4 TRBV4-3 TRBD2 TGCGCCAGCAGCCTAGGGACTAGCGGGGTGAACATTCAGTACTTC CASSLGTSGVNIQYF
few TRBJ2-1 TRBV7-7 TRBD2 TGTGCCAGCAGCTTAGGAGAAGCGGGAGGGGGGAATGAGCAGTTCTTC CASSLGEAGGGNEQFF
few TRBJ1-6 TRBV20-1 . TGCAGTGCTAGAGAGCGGAGAGGGGACCTTTCACCCCTCCACTTT CSARERRGDLSPLHF
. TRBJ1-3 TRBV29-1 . TGCAGCGTTGAGTACGGGGTTTCCGGAAACACCATATATTTT CSVEYGVSGNTIYF
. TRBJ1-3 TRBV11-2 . TGTGCCAGCAGCTTCTATCACTCTGGAAACACCATATATTTT CASSFYHSGNTIYF
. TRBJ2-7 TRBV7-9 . TGTGCCAGCAGCCGGGACACCCCCTACGAGCAGTACTTC CASSRDTPYEQYF
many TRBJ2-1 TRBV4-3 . TGCGCCAGCAGCCAAGCCCCCCTCCCCGGGGGCGGTGAGCAGTTCTTC CASSQAPLPGGGEQFF
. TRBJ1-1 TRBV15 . TGTGCCACCAGCAGGGTTCGGGGGATGAACACTGAAGCTTTCTTT CATSRVRGMNTEAFF
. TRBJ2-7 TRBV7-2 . TGTGCCAGCAGCCTCAGGAGACGGGACGAGCAGTACTTC CASSLRRRDEQYF
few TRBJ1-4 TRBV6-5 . TGTGCCAGCAGTTACTCGTTCCCAGGGGCGAATGAAAAACTGTTTTTT CASSYSFPGANEKLFF
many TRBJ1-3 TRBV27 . TGTGCCAGCAGTCCTCAGTCGTCTGGAAACACCATATATTTT CASSPQSSGNTIYF
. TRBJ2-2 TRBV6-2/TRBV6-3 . TGTGCCAGCAGTTACCGGGCCCCCACCGGGGAGCTGTTTTTT CASSYRAPTGELFF
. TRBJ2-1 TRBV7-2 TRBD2 TGTGCCAGCAGCACCCACCGGAGGCCGGGAGAACCCGGGGGGGCCTATTACAATGAGCAGTTCTTC CASSTHRRPGEPGGAYYNEQFF
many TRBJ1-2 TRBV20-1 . TGCAGTGCCAAGGGGGGTCGGGAACCTTATGGCTACACCTTC CSAKGGREPYGYTF
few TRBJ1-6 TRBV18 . TGTGCCAGCTCACCAGGACAACATTCACCCCTCCACTTT CASSPGQHSPLHF
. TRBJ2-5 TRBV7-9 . TGTGCCAGCAGAGTAGGGACGGCTTCTCAAGAGACCCAGTACTTC CASRVGTASQETQYF
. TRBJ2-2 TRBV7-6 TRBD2 TGTGCCAGCAGCTTAGGGTTCAGCGGGAGTAACACCGGGGAGCTGTTTTTT CASSLGFSGSNTGELFF